The 23 T cell receptor beta chains below all came from one sample that was sequenced in a study of regulatory T cells in long-lasting Graves disease. Researchers made TCR beta libraries by using iRepertoire HTBI primers and running Arm-PCR on CDR3 regions. MiXCR, run by TCRdb on the multiplex PCR reads, gives a single entry per CDR3 protein. Here the sample spans 650,000 to 850,000 distinct CDR3 sequences, about 32% being singletons. Time point: persistent/refractory GD, antithyroid drugs over 5 years with positive TRAb. There was RNA extracted from PBMCs, and the TCR library was made from it. This specimen consisted of peripheral blood mononuclear cells (PBMCs), obtained when the disease was refractory, from a patient treated with antithyroid drugs. The source of these receptors is a female donor with Graves disease.

This clonotype came up a few times. V gene TRBV11-2 combines with J gene TRBJ2-5, with 11 bases matching TRBD1. Germline V gene data show CDR1 as SGHAT and CDR2 as FQNNGV. Trimming took 1 base from V and 4 from J; bases not matched to a gene: 5. There are 16 residues in the CDR3. CDR3 protein: CASSLGTGGIRETQYF. The CDR3 coding sequence is TGTGCCAGCAGCTTAGGGACAGGGGGCATTCGAGAGACCCAGTACTTC. The whole variable domain, filled in from reference TRBV11-2 and TRBJ2-5, reads EAGVAQSPRYKIIEKRQSVAFWCNPISGHATLYWYQQILGQGPKLLIQFQNNGVVDDSQLPKDRFSAERLKGVDSTLKIQPAKLEDSAVYLCASSLGTGGIRETQYFGPGTRLLVL.

This chain joins TRBV28 and TRBJ2-5; 9 positions match TRBD2. Losses at the gene ends were 7 bases for V and 3 bases for J; bases not matched to a gene: 12. CDR1 is MDHEN, CDR2 SYDVKM, per germline. The CDR3 covers 16 residues. This CDR3 is CASTNPRVAGEETQYF. Written as DNA, the CDR3 is TGTGCCAGCACCAACCCCCGGGTAGCGGGAGAAGAGACCCAGTACTTC. Based on the CDR3 plus reference TRBV28 and TRBJ2-5, the full variable domain is DVKVTQSSRYLVKRTGEKVFLECVQDMDHENMFWYRQDPGLGLRLIYFSYDVKMKEKGDIPEGYSVSREKKERFSLILESASTNQTSMYLCASTNPRVAGEETQYFGPGTRLLVL.

The J gene is TRBJ1-3, the V gene TRBV30; TRBD1 might be the D (6 bases). Germline-derived CDR1 and CDR2 are GTSNPN and SVGIG (reference sequence). CDR3 size: 12 residues. V was pared by 6 bases and J by 5 bases, with 11 bases between. The CDR3 region has the DNA TGTGCCTGTCGGGACATCCGAAACACCATATATTTT. It is translated as CACRDIRNTIYF.

This clonotype was counted ten times or more. The chain links TRBV6-1 to TRBJ2-7; 16 bases match TRBD2. CDR1 and CDR2 from the germline V gene are MNHNS and SASEGT. V was pared by 5 bases and J by 5 bases, with 6 bases of the junction left unmatched. CDR3 length: 16 residues. The CDR3 here is CASSPRGLAGGNEQYF. CDR3 sequence (DNA): TGTGCCAGCAGTCCCCGGGGACTAGCGGGAGGGAACGAGCAGTACTTC.

This clonotype has a handful of counts. This sequence joins TRBV20-1 and TRBJ2-7, with 7 positions matching TRBD1. Germline trimming cut 3 bases from V and 5 bases from J; bases unmatched to any gene: 10. CDR3 size: 14 residues. Germline CDR1 DFQATT, CDR2 SNEGSKA (reference sequence). The CDR3 DNA is TGCAGTGCTAGTCGGGACAGCACGTCCGACGAGCAGTACTTC. As protein: CSASRDSTSDEQYF.

In its sample, this clonotype was seen a few times. V usage is TRBV6-1 and J usage is TRBJ1-1; D is ambiguous. The CDR3 covers 13 residues. The ends were cut back, 8 bases at V and 3 bases at J, with 13 bases in the middle. CDR1 is MNHNS, CDR2 SASEGT, per germline. CDR3 DNA sequence: TGTGCCAGCGGTAGGACTGGGGACACTGAAGCTTTCTTT. It yields the protein CASGRTGDTEAFF.

This clonotype occurred a few times. The chain couples TRBV27 to TRBJ2-2, with TRBD2 matching over 8 bases. Germline CDR1 reads MNHEY; CDR2 reads SMNVEV (reference sequence). V shed 5 bases, J shed 5 bases, and the junction held 7 bases outside the gene matches. CDR3 length equals 15 residues. As DNA, the CDR3 is TGTGCCAGCAGTGCGACGGGACTAGTTACCGGGGAGCTGTTTTTT. Protein sequence: CASSATGLVTGELFF.

This clonotype showed up many times. J is TRBJ1-3 and V is TRBV10-3; 9 positions match TRBD1. The CDR3 is 15 residues long. From germline, CDR1 is ENHRY and CDR2 SYGVKD. V was pared by 3 bases and J by 4 bases, with 4 bases of the junction left unmatched. CDR3 nucleotide sequence: TGTGCCATCAGTGACGGGACAGGGTCGGGAAACACCATATATTTT. Translated: CAISDGTGSGNTIYF.

This clonotype was recorded a few times. The gene calls are TRBV30 and TRBJ2-7, with 9 bases fitting TRBD1. CDR3 length: 14 amino acids. CDR1 and CDR2 (germline): GTSNPN, SVGIG (reference sequence). V shed 2 bases, J shed 4 bases, and the junction held 6 bases outside the gene matches. CDR3 in amino acids: CAWSKDRGRYEQYF. The DNA for the CDR3 is TGTGCCTGGAGTAAGGACAGGGGACGGTACGAGCAGTACTTC.

This clonotype was seen at least ten times. The genes are TRBV2 and TRBJ1-1; D remains unclear. CDR3 length equals 13 residues. CDR1 and CDR2 from the germline V gene are SNHLY and FYNNEI. V was trimmed by 1 base and J by 1 base, leaving 4 bases between them. The DNA of the CDR3 is TGTGCCAGCAGTGAAGGGAGGAACACTGAAGCTTTCTTT. Translated: CASSEGRNTEAFF.

The sample holds a few counts of this clonotype. V is TRBV29-1 and J is TRBJ1-1, with unresolved D. Looked up from germline, CDR1 is SQVTM and CDR2 is ANQGSEA. This CDR3 comprises 12 residues. V was clipped by 5 bases and J by 2 bases, with 9 bases between them. The DNA of the CDR3 is TGCAGCGTTAACAAAGGTAACACTGAAGCTTTCTTT. Translation gives CSVNKGNTEAFF.

This clonotype was counted a few times. The V gene is TRBV6-1, the J gene TRBJ1-5; D gene unclear. The germline CDR1 and CDR2 sequences are MNHNS and SASEGT. With 4 bases removed from V and 7 bases from J, the gap between germline ends came to 17 bases. The CDR3 spans 15 residues. CDR3 residues: CASSGVLDPRQPQHF. For the CDR3, the DNA is TGTGCCAGCAGTGGGGTCTTGGACCCAAGACAGCCCCAGCATTTT.

Remarks on this clonotype: An end of the junction does not agree with germline; a read error may underlie this. The chain joins TRBV3-1 to TRBJ2-7, with a tentative D call TRBD1 (5 bases). The germline V gene has CDR1 LGHDT and CDR2 YNNKEL (reference sequence). The CDR3 contains 15 residues. The CDR3 DNA follows: TGTGCCAGCAGCCACTCATTGACAGACCTCCCTAATCTGTGCTTC. As protein: CASSHSLTDLPNLCF.

This clonotype has a handful of counts. CDR3 residues: CAWSADSFRGYTF. CDR3 in DNA: TGTGCCTGGAGCGCGGACAGCTTTCGTGGCTACACCTTC. The chain is built from TRBV30 and TRBJ1-2; TRBD1 is a possible D gene (6 bases). The V gene's germline CDR1 is GTSNPN and CDR2 SVGIG (reference sequence). The CDR3 sequence is 13 residues long. Deletions cut 3 bases from V and 7 bases from J, with 15 bases between.

The CDR3 is CASSYSGRGSYEQYF. As DNA, the CDR3 is TGTGCCAGCAGTTACTCAGGCAGGGGTAGCTACGAGCAGTACTTC. This rearrangement joins TRBV6-5 to TRBJ2-7; a possible D gene is TRBD1 (6 bases). The V gene lost 0 bases and the J gene lost 3 bases, with 12 bases spanning the gap. Germline V gives CDR1 MNHEY, CDR2 SVGAGI. CDR3 size: 15 residues.

The gene calls are TRBV20-1 and TRBJ2-1; 12 bases map to TRBD2. The CDR3 spans 14 residues. J gave up 9 bases and V 7 bases, and 10 bases lay outside the gene matches. Per germline, CDR1 DFQATT and CDR2 SNEGSKA (reference sequence). The CDR3 DNA reads as TGCAGTGTCTTGGGGGCTAGCGGGAGGGGTGAGCAGTTCTTC. Its protein is CSVLGASGRGEQFF.

On this clonotype: A junction boundary mismatches the germline segment, possibly from a read error. This rearrangement joins TRBV3-1 to TRBJ2-7; 7 bases are shared with TRBD1. The CDR3 totals 14 residues. Germline V lookup: CDR1 LGHDT, CDR2 YNNKEL (reference sequence). CDR3 loop: CASSQNRGSYEQYF. The CDR3 DNA sequence: TGTGCCAGTAGCCAAAACAGGGGTTCCTACGAGCAGTACTTC.

This clonotype was counted at least ten times. The rearrangement uses TRBV12-5 and TRBJ1-1; D might be TRBD1 (5 bases). V was pared by 0 bases and J by 1 base, with 15 bases between. This CDR3 has 17 amino acids. The germline V gene encodes CDR1 LGHNT and CDR2 FRNRAP. CDR3 sequence: CASGLVQAGIGNTEAFF. The CDR3 DNA sequence: TGTGCTAGTGGTTTGGTACAGGCGGGCATCGGGAACACTGAAGCTTTCTTT.

The chain carries TRBV29-1 and TRBJ1-2; D may be TRBD1 (5 bases). Trimming removed 4 bases at V and 1 base at J, with 13 bases between. The CDR3 length is 14 residues. Germline V CDR1 and CDR2: SQVTM, ANQGSEA. The CDR3 bases are TGCAGCGTTGCACGGGACTACGTTAACTATGGCTACACCTTC. The encoded protein is CSVARDYVNYGYTF.

The J gene is TRBJ1-5, the V gene TRBV6-5, with 12 bases fitting TRBD1. The CDR3 is made up of 18 amino acids. The trim removed 2 bases at V and 3 bases at J, leaving 8 bases unmatched. Per the germline V gene, CDR1 is MNHEY and CDR2 is SVGAGI. CDR3 DNA: TGTGCCAGCAGTTACCGGGGGGGGACAGGGGGCTCCAATCAGCCCCAGCATTTT. It encodes CASSYRGGTGGSNQPQHF.

This clonotype was found many times. The gene calls are TRBV12-3 or TRBV12-4 and TRBJ1-2; 8 bases map to TRBD1. The trim removed 1 base at V and 1 base at J, leaving 5 bases unmatched. CDR3 length: 16 amino acids. The CDR3 reads CASSLEKGQVNYGYTF. In DNA, the CDR3 is TGTGCCAGCAGTTTAGAGAAGGGACAGGTTAACTATGGCTACACCTTC.

This clonotype was observed at least ten times. V gene TRBV2 combines with J gene TRBJ1-4, with 11 bases identical to TRBD1. Germline loops: CDR1 SNHLY, CDR2 FYNNEI. V lost 3 bases, J lost 8 bases, and 2 bases stayed unmatched. This CDR3 contains 14 residues. CDR3 sequence reads: CASSEDRGREKLFF. The CDR3 coding sequence is TGTGCCAGCAGTGAGGACAGGGGGCGGGAAAAACTGTTTTTT.

The rearrangement uses TRBV10-3 and TRBJ2-2; TRBD2 aligns across 12 bases. Germline assignment: CDR1 ENHRY and CDR2 SYGVKD. Trimming removed 6 bases from V and 6 bases from J; junction bases left unmatched: 5. The length of the CDR3 is 15 residues. This chain's CDR3 is CAISELAGGAGELFF. The CDR3 DNA follows: TGTGCCATCAGCGAACTAGCGGGAGGAGCCGGGGAGCTGTTTTTT.